The subject of this entry is one T cell receptor (beta chain). Which antigen it targets is not known. No qualities accompany the bases; no much larger clone lies one base away. The library was built by means of the immunoSEQ multiplex PCR assay. Sourced from immuneACCESS, this table was stored by TCRdb with only in-frame sequences that have V and J called. A share of the clones is absent; for the studies checked, an unresolved V gene accounts for under half, and the remainder has no known explanation. For this sample there are some 120,000 clones; approximately 91% appear just once. Jointly, the top ten make up around 7.6% of the sample. This entry is derived from a study of control samples from healthy donors and cancer patients (dated by TCRdb to about 2020). The germline V gene specifies SGDLS as CDR1 and YYNGEE as CDR2. The CDR3 runs 16 amino acids, cysteine and phenylalanine included. The sequence is cut down to CDR3 DNA, 48 bases in frame from base 1. V trim: 0 bases; J trim: 5 bases; unmatched bases: 9.

The receptor was derived from a woman under 30 in good health. The chain is assembled from TRBV9 and TRBJ2-3; TRBD1 lines up with 7 middle nucleotides. Sequencing was done on a sample of blood. The CDR3 region: CASSVGQGAFGDTQYF. The nucleotide sequence is given as TGTGCCAGCAGCGTAGGACAGGGTGCCTTTGGAGATACGCAGTATTTT.